This TCR beta chain was sequenced in a study of cytomegalovirus exposure and HLA in healthy donors. Worth noting for this clone: Its antigen is not identified.

Study-wide results and limits: When analyzed later, the rates of TCR association showed variation by HLA locus, with DRB1 the most and HLA-C the fewest. Later analysis identified several of the most significant clusters that appeared linked to common viral pathogens. Across all donors, roughly uniform sequencing depth was an assumption of the presence/absence analyses. A missense DCLRE1C variant was associated with V- and J-gene trimming of TCR beta chains in a later analysis, and an independent cohort replicated the association.

The germline V gene encodes CDR1 SGHDT and CDR2 YYEEEE. Trimming removed 0 bases from V and 4 bases from J, with 8 bases in between. The CDR3 has 14 amino acids. The primer mix had 60 Vbeta and 13 Jbeta primers. Measured with immunoSEQ multiplex PCR; TCRdb has only the in-frame clones, and not every one. The data contain about 94,000 clones, roughly 70% of them singletons. The gene calls are TRBV5-6 and TRBJ2-1; maybe TRBD1 (5 bases). Specimen: PBMCs. This sequence was found in a young man in good health and CMV-seropositive. This CDR3 reads CASSLGQFYNEQFF. The CDR3 bases are TGTGCCAGCAGCTTGGGACAGTTTTACAATGAGCAGTTCTTC.